The subject of this entry is one T cell receptor (beta chain). Next came a second PCR, run for about 7 to 11 cycles, which used a sample-barcoded 5' primer along with a J-beta primer mix. From the 5' RACE reads, TCRdb called clonotypes with MiXCR, one entry per CDR3 protein. Of 550,000 to 700,000 distinct CDR3 sequences listed, roughly 29% were seen once; the top ten hold about 18%. The sample originates from a study of blood T cells in healthy people across ages. The CDR3 length is 16 residues. CDR1 and CDR2 (germline): LGHNA, YSLEER. V gene TRBV4-3 combines with J gene TRBJ2-5, with D perhaps matching TRBD1 or TRBD2 (7 bases each). The J call could be wrong; TRBJ2-1 is a better fit for the DNA end. The origin of this receptor is a woman aged 65 to 85 in good health. Material: blood. The CDR3 nucleotides are TGCGCCAGCAGCAAACTGGCGGGGGCAGGGGGCAATGAGCAGTTCTTC. Residues: CASSKLAGAGGNEQFF.